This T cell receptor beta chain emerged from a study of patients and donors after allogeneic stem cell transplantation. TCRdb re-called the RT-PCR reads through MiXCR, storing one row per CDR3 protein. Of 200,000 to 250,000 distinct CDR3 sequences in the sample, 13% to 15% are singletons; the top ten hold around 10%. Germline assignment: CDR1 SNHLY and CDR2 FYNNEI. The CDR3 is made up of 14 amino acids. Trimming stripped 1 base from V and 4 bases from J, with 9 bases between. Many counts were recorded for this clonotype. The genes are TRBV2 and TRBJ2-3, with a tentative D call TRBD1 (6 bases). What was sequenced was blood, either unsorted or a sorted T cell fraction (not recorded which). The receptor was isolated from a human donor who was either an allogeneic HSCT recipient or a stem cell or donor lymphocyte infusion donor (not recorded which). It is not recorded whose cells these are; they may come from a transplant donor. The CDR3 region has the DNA TGTGCCAGCAGTGAAGACAGGGCTCCAGATACGCAGTATTTT. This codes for CASSEDRAPDTQYF.